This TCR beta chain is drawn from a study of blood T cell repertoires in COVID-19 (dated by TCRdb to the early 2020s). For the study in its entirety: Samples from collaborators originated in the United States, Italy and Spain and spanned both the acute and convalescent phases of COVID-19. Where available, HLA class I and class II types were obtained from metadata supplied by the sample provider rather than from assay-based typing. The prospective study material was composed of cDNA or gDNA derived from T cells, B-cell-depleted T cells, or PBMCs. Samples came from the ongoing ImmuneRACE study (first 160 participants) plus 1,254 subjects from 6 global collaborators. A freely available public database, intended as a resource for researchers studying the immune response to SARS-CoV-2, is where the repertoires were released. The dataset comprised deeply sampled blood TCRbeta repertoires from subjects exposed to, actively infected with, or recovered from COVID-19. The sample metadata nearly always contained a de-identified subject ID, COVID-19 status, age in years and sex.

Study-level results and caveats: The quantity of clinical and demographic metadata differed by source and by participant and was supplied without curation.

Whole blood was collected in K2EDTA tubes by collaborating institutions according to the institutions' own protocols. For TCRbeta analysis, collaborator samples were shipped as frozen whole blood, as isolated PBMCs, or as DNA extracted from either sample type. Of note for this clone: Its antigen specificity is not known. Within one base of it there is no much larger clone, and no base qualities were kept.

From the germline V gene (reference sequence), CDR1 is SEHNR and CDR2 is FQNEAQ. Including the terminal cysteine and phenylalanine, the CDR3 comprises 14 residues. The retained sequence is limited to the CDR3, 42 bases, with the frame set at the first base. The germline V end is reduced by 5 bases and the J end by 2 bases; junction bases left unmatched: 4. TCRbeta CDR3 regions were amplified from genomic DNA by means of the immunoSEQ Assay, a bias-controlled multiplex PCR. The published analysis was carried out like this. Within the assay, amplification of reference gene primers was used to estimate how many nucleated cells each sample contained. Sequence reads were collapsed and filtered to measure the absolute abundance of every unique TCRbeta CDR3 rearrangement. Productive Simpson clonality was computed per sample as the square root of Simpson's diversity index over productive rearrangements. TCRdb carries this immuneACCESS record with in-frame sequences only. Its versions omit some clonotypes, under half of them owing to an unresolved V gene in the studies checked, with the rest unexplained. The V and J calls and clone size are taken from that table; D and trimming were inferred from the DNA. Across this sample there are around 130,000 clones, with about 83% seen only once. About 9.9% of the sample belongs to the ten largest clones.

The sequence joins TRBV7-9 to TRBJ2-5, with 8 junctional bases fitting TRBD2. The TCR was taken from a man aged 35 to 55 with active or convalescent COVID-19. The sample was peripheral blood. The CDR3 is CASSELAVQETQYF. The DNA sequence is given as TGTGCCAGCAGCGAACTAGCGGTTCAAGAGACCCAGTACTTC.